These T cell receptor beta chains were read from a single sample in a study of neurological immune-mediated disorders. TCRdb reprocessed the 5' RACE reads via MiXCR and lists one record per CDR3 protein. This table has tens of thousands of distinct CDR3 sequences, 7% to 8.5% appearing once. The sequencing sample was made of CD4+ T cells from blood. The receptor set was obtained from a middle-aged man in good health. CDR3s include the opening cysteine and the closing phenylalanine or tryptophan.

J gene | CDR3 length | V gene | CDR3 protein
TRBJ2-3 | 14 | TRBV19 | CASSNYRPEDTQYF
TRBJ2-3 | 14 | TRBV6-6 | CASSLDYRRDTQYF
TRBJ2-1 | 15 | TRBV29-1 | CSVEMDARWYNEQFF
TRBJ2-7 | 15 | TRBV4-3 | CASSQLLGSSYEQYF
TRBJ1-1 | 16 | TRBV5-1 | CASRPSPGTGATEAFF
TRBJ1-2 | 15 | TRBV12-3/TRBV12-4 | CASSSPDRGFYGYTF
TRBJ1-1 | 15 | TRBV20-1 | CSARALGQSNTEAFF
TRBJ2-1 | 18 | TRBV28 | CASSTRLAGTLSYNEQFF
TRBJ2-1 | 16 | TRBV4-1 | CASSRIAGVPIYEQFF
TRBJ1-6 | 19 | TRBV6-1 | CASSEDGRGSHSYNSPLHF
TRBJ1-5 | 15 | TRBV7-2 | CASSLARNSNQPQHF
TRBJ2-1 | 18 | TRBV4-2 | CASSQELIGTSGKNEQFF
TRBJ2-5 | 14 | TRBV10-3 | CAISPTGVFETQYF
TRBJ2-2 | 15 | TRBV6-5 | CASSYSGLQGGELFF
TRBJ2-7 | 16 | TRBV23-1 | CASSQSGDKPAYEQYF
TRBJ2-7 | 15 | TRBV28 | CASSLSGRRSYEQYF
TRBJ2-7 | 15 | TRBV5-8 | CASSPRKGNAYEQYF
TRBJ1-4 | 15 | TRBV5-1 | CASSPGQIGDEKLFF
TRBJ2-2 | 14 | TRBV7-2 | CASLRGRNTGELFF
TRBJ2-1 | 15 | TRBV20-1 | CSATAGTGEINEQFF
TRBJ1-5 | 14 | TRBV6-6 | CASNEYGPNQPQHF
TRBJ2-7 | 19 | TRBV10-3 | CAISGGASGRSLSSYEQYF
TRBJ2-3 | 15 | TRBV5-1 | CASSLRDTRQDTQYF
TRBJ1-5 | 14 | TRBV7-8 | CASSLGQVFQPQHF
TRBJ1-4 | 15 | TRBV5-1 | CASSLQGAQSEKLFF
TRBJ2-3 | 14 | TRBV7-6 | CASSFHSRGDTQYF
TRBJ1-6 | 13 | TRBV29-1 | CSARDRGDSPLHF
TRBJ2-5 | 14 | TRBV11-2 | CASSFSDLVETQYF